Shown below are 25 T cell receptor beta chains from a single sample sequenced in a study of T cells in Graves' hyperthyroidism and ophthalmopathy. Amplified TCR beta CDR3 regions came from RNA transcripts. The HTBI set primed first-round TCR CDR3 RT-PCR. In TCRdb, the multiplex PCR reads were re-called with MiXCR into one record per CDR3 protein. Among 250,000 or so distinct CDR3 sequences listed, 12% to 15% were seen once. Source material: blood. The receptors stem from a woman between 45 and 60 years old with Graves' hyperthyroidism that later progressed to Graves' ophthalmopathy.

This clonotype was counted at least ten times. The rearrangement links TRBV28 to TRBJ1-2; 7 nucleotides match TRBD1. Germline V gives CDR1 MDHEN, CDR2 SYDVKM. The junction had 6 bases not matched to a gene; V was cut back by 3 bases and J by 5 bases. The CDR3 is 14 amino acids. In DNA, the CDR3 is TGTGCCAGCAGTTTGGGGACAGAAGTTTATGGCTACACCTTC. Amino acids: CASSLGTEVYGYTF.

This clonotype showed up just a few times. The gene calls are TRBV28 and TRBJ1-1, with 8 bases identical to TRBD1. The CDR3 is 17 residues long. CDR1 is MDHEN and CDR2 is SYDVKM in the germline V gene. J lost 3 bases, V lost 7 bases, and 16 bases had no gene match. CDR3 in DNA: TGTGCCAGCACTCCGGACAGGGCCCCCCGGAGGGACACTGAAGCTTTCTTT. The encoded protein is CASTPDRAPRRDTEAFF.

The V call is TRBV6-1, the J call TRBJ1-4; maybe TRBD1 (6 bases). Trimming stripped 3 bases from V and 0 bases from J, with 8 bases between. Germline values: CDR1 MNHNS, CDR2 SASEGT. The CDR3 spans 15 residues. CDR3 nucleotide sequence: TGTGCCAGCAGTGACAGGGGTGCAACTAATGAAAAACTGTTTTTT. Translated: CASSDRGATNEKLFF.

The CDR3 sequence: CASTSGETQYF. CDR3 DNA sequence: TGTGCCAGTACATCGGGAGAGACCCAGTACTTC. The chain uses TRBV19 and TRBJ2-5; D is unresolved. Looked up from germline, CDR1 is LNHDA and CDR2 is SQIVND (reference sequence). Trimming left V 7 bases short and J 4 bases short, with 7 bases between. This CDR3 is 11 amino acids long.

This clonotype was counted many times. The rearrangement joins TRBV12-3 or TRBV12-4 to TRBJ2-7; the match to TRBD1 covers 8 bases. The CDR3 has 13 amino acids. V lost 6 bases and J lost 6; bases outside the gene matches: 7. Here the CDR3 reads CASSTTGGSEQYF. The DNA of the CDR3 is TGTGCCAGCAGCACTACAGGGGGAAGCGAGCAGTACTTC.

The chain is built from TRBV29-1 and TRBJ2-1; 7 bases are a match to TRBD2. The ends lost 1 base at V and 8 bases at J; junction bases unmatched: 8. The length of the CDR3 is 14 residues. Germline V gives CDR1 SQVTM, CDR2 ANQGSEA. CDR3 residues: CSVEGKWGGYEQFF. CDR3 DNA sequence: TGCAGCGTTGAAGGGAAGTGGGGAGGGTATGAGCAGTTCTTC.

This clonotype has at least ten counts. The chain has TRBV5-1 and TRBJ1-1; TRBD1 agrees at 7 bases. Germline V gene lookup returns CDR1 SGHRS and CDR2 YFSETQ. V lost 0 bases, J lost 2 bases, and 10 bases stayed unmatched. The CDR3 is 17 amino acids. This CDR3 is CASSLGGTGTVNTEAFF. CDR3 in DNA: TGCGCCAGCAGCTTGGGTGGTACCGGGACAGTTAACACTGAAGCTTTCTTT.

This clonotype was seen many times. This chain uses TRBV5-1 with TRBJ2-1; D possibly matches TRBD1 or TRBD2 (5 bases each). The CDR3 is 14 residues long. CDR1 and CDR2 (germline): SGHRS, YFSETQ. Trimming removed 4 bases from V and 4 bases from J, with 12 bases in between. The CDR3 bases are TGCGCCAGCAGCCAACCCAGGGAGTACAATGAGCAGTTCTTC. It encodes CASSQPREYNEQFF.

This clonotype was found many times. The V gene is TRBV6-5, the J gene TRBJ2-7; D remains unclear. Trimming pared 2 bases from V and 9 bases from J, leaving 8 bases between. Looked up from germline, CDR1 is MNHEY and CDR2 is SVGAGI. The CDR3 contains 11 residues. Written as DNA, the CDR3 is TGTGCCAGCAGTTACGGGAACGGGCAGTACTTC. Translating it yields CASSYGNGQYF.

This clonotype was seen repeatedly, ten times or more. The rearrangement links TRBV12-3 or TRBV12-4 to TRBJ1-1; the D gene is possibly TRBD1 (5 bases). The CDR3 is 15 amino acids. V lost 1 base, J lost 1 base, and 10 bases lay in between. For the CDR3, the DNA is TGTGCCAGCAGTTTAGGGCGGAGGGGGAACACTGAAGCTTTCTTT. Residues: CASSLGRRGNTEAFF.

V is TRBV6-1 and J is TRBJ2-7; 7 bases agree with TRBD1. Germline loops: CDR1 MNHNS, CDR2 SASEGT. The CDR3 extends over 15 amino acids. Trimming removed 3 bases from V and 2 bases from J; junction bases left unmatched: 7. The CDR3 loop reads CASSETGYVPYEQYF. The CDR3 bases are TGTGCCAGCAGTGAGACAGGGTATGTCCCCTACGAGCAGTACTTC.

This clonotype was detected ten times or more. This chain links TRBV2 with TRBJ2-7; no reliable D call. Per germline, CDR1 SNHLY and CDR2 FYNNEI. CDR3 length equals 12 residues. V lost 2 bases and J 9 bases, leaving 11 bases between the germline ends. CDR3 in amino acids: CASSELLRRQYF. CDR3 DNA: TGTGCCAGCAGTGAATTGCTAAGACGGCAGTACTTC.

V usage is TRBV19 and J usage is TRBJ1-1; D is uncertain. The V end was cut by 1 base, the J end by 5 bases, with 11 bases between. CDR1 LNHDA and CDR2 SQIVND come from the germline V gene (reference sequence). This CDR3 comprises 14 residues. This chain's CDR3 is CASSIGIGRTEAFF. The DNA of the CDR3 is TGTGCCAGTAGTATAGGTATTGGTCGGACTGAAGCTTTCTTT.

The chain carries TRBV20-1 and TRBJ2-5; D gene uncertain. In germline, CDR1 is DFQATT, CDR2 SNEGSKA (reference sequence). V was clipped by 5 bases and J by 5 bases, with 12 bases between them. The CDR3 contains 12 residues. This CDR3 reads CSAVGRRETQYF. CDR3 DNA: TGCAGTGCTGTAGGGCGTAGGGAGACCCAGTACTTC.

CDR3 sequence reads: CASSIEGILAPGIYNEQFF. CDR3 sequence (DNA): TGTGCCAGTAGTATAGAGGGGATACTAGCACCCGGGATTTACAATGAGCAGTTCTTC. The rearrangement joins TRBV19 to TRBJ2-1; D might be TRBD2 (6 bases). CDR3 length: 19 amino acids. Germline-derived CDR1 and CDR2 are LNHDA and SQIVND (reference sequence). The V gene lost 0 bases and the J gene lost 4 bases, with 22 bases spanning the gap.

This clonotype was observed at least ten times. This rearrangement joins TRBV7-9 to TRBJ2-1; TRBD1 agrees at 10 bases. With 4 bases clipped from V and 2 bases from J, the junction kept 11 bases outside the gene matches. This CDR3 is 18 amino acids long. Germline values: CDR1 SEHNR, CDR2 FQNEAQ (reference sequence). CDR3 DNA sequence: TGTGCCAGCAGCTCCGGGACAGGGGAAGGAGGGACCTACAATGAGCAGTTCTTC. Its translation: CASSSGTGEGGTYNEQFF.

Turning to this clonotype: Its ends do not fully match the called genes, so a read error is possible. The chain is built from TRBV2 and TRBJ2-4; a weak D match, TRBD2 (5 bases). This CDR3 comprises 14 residues. Germline values: CDR1 SNHLY, CDR2 FYNNEI. The CDR3 here is CASSYREAKNIRYF. DNA of the CDR3: TGTGCCAGCAGTTACCGGGAAGCCAAAAACATTCGGTACTTC.

This clonotype was counted between two and nine times. The rearrangement links TRBV20-1 to TRBJ2-3; D unresolved. V gave up 0 bases and J gave up 6 bases, with 7 bases separating them. CDR1 is DFQATT and CDR2 is SNEGSKA in the germline V gene (reference sequence). CDR3 length equals 12 residues. The CDR3 DNA sequence: TGCAGTGCTAGAGAGTTGGGGGATACGCAGTATTTT. Protein product: CSARELGDTQYF.

This clonotype was found many times. The chain carries TRBV28 and TRBJ2-7; 7 bases are a match to TRBD1. V shed 5 bases and J 0 bases; nucleotides not matched to a gene: 7. Germline assignment: CDR1 MDHEN and CDR2 SYDVKM. CDR3 size: 15 residues. The chain's CDR3 is CASSPPTGLSYEQYF. The CDR3 DNA follows: TGTGCCAGCAGTCCGCCGACAGGGCTCTCCTACGAGCAGTACTTC.

This clonotype was counted ten times or more. DNA for the CDR3: TGTGCCAGCAGCTTGAACAGGAATGCAGATACGCAGTATTTT. Its translation is CASSLNRNADTQYF. V is TRBV7-9 and J is TRBJ2-3; TRBD1 might be the D (5 bases). V dropped 3 bases and J dropped 4 bases, with 11 bases sitting between them. There are 14 residues in the CDR3. Germline CDR1 and CDR2: SEHNR and FQNEAQ (reference sequence).

This clonotype was recorded many times. The rearrangement links TRBV5-1 to TRBJ1-2; D uncertain. Trimming took off 4 bases at V and 3 bases at J, with 13 bases between the two ends. Looked up from germline, CDR1 is SGHRS and CDR2 is YFSETQ. The CDR3 is 14 residues long. CDR3 loop: CASSPGWLDYGYTF. The CDR3 coding sequence is TGCGCCAGCAGCCCGGGATGGCTGGACTATGGCTACACCTTC.

In its sample, this clonotype was seen many times. V gene TRBV12-3 or TRBV12-4 combines with J gene TRBJ2-5; D might be TRBD1 (6 bases). CDR3 length equals 13 residues. Trimming left V 2 bases short and J 5 bases short, with 9 bases between. CDR3 in DNA: TGTGCCAGCAGTTTAAAGGGGGATGAGACCCAGTACTTC. Its protein product is CASSLKGDETQYF.

This clonotype was detected ten times or more. The CDR3 DNA sequence: TGTGCCAGCATCCGACGGGGGCCGGATGAGCAGTTCTTC. Its translation: CASIRRGPDEQFF. V is TRBV12-3 or TRBV12-4 and J is TRBJ2-1; TRBD1 or TRBD2 may be the D gene (6 bases each). Trimming cost V 7 bases and J 8 bases, with 15 bases left between them. The CDR3 covers 13 residues.

This clonotype was counted many times. V usage is TRBV28 and J usage is TRBJ2-1; 8 bases line up with TRBD2. The germline gives CDR1 MDHEN, CDR2 SYDVKM. V lost 5 bases, J lost 3 bases, and 9 bases stayed unmatched. CDR3 length: 16 residues. The CDR3 DNA reads TGTGCCAGCAGTGGCCTTCGGGCGGGAGGCTACAATGAGCAGTTCTTC. It yields the protein CASSGLRAGGYNEQFF.

This clonotype occurred many times. The chain combines TRBV27 with TRBJ2-7, with D perhaps TRBD1 (5 bases). Germline V gives CDR1 MNHEY, CDR2 SMNVEV (reference sequence). Trimming shortened V by 0 bases and J by 2 bases, and 11 bases separated the two germline ends. This CDR3 has 15 amino acids. Written as DNA, the CDR3 is TGTGCCAGCAGTTTATCAAGACAGAGACCCTACGAGCAGTACTTC. As protein: CASSLSRQRPYEQYF.